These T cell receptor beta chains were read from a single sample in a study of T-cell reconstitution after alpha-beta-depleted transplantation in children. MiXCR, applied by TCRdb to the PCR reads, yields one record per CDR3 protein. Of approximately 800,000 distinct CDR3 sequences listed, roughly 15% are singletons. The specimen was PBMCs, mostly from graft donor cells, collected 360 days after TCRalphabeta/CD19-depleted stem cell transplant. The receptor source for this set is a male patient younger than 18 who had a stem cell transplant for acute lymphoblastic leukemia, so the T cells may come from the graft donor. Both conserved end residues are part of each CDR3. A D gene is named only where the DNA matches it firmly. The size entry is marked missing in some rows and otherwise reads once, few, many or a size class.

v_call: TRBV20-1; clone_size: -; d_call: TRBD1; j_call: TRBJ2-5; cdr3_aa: CSANYGTGGKTQYF; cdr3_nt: TGCAGTGCTAATTACGGGACAGGTGGGAAGACCCAGTACTTC
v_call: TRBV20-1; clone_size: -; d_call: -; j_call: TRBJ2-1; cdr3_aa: CSAAVALYNEQFF; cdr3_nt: TGCAGTGCCGCTGTAGCACTCTACAATGAGCAGTTCTTC
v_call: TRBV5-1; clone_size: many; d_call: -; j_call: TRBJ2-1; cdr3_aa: CASSSRDSYNEQFF; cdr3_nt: TGTGCCAGCAGCTCAAGAGACAGTTACAATGAGCAGTTCTTC
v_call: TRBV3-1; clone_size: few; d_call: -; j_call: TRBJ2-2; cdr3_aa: CASSQGPGFTGELFF; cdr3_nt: TGTGCCAGCAGCCAAGGGCCAGGCTTTACGGGGGAGCTGTTTTTT
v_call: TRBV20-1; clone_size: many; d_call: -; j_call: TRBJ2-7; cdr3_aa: CSAIVRAEQYF; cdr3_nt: TGCAGTGCTATCGTCCGGGCCGAGCAGTACTTC
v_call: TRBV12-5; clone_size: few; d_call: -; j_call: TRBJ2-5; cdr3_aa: CASGFTFRDSGRVETQYF; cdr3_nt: TGTGCTAGTGGTTTTACCTTCCGGGACTCGGGGCGTGTAGAGACCCAGTACTTC
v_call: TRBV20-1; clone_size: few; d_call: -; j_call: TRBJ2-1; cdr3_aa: CSARRPGLPNEQFF; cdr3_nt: TGCAGTGCTAGAAGGCCGGGACTTCCCAATGAGCAGTTCTTC
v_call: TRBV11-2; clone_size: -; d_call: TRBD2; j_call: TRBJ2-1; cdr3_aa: CASSLVGAGGRYNEQFF; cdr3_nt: TGTGCCAGCAGCTTAGTGGGAGCGGGAGGGAGGTACAATGAGCAGTTCTTC
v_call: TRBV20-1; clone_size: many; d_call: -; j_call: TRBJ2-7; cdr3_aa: CSASPGLSSAQYF; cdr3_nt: TGCAGTGCTAGCCCCGGACTTTCTAGCGCTCAGTACTTC
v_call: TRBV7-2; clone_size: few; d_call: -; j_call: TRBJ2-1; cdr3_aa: CASSEDNGAEQFF; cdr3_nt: TGTGCCAGTAGCGAGGACAACGGAGCTGAGCAGTTCTTC
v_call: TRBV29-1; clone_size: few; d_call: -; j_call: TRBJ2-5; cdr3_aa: CSVEDNRVIQETQYF; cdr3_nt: TGCAGCGTTGAAGATAACAGGGTAATCCAAGAGACCCAGTACTTC
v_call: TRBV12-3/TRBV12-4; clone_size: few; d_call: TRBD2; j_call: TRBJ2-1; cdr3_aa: CASSSSGPHGGQFF; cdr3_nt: TGTGCCAGCAGTTCTAGCGGTCCACACGGAGGGCAGTTCTTC
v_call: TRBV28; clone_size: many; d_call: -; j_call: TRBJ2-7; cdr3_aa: CASSFPPRGYEQYF; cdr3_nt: TGTGCCAGCAGTTTCCCCCCCCGGGGCTACGAGCAGTACTTC
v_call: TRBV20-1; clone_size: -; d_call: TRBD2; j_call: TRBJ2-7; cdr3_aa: CSAGTSGSNIEQYF; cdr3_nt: TGCAGTGCTGGGACTAGCGGGAGTAATATCGAGCAGTACTTC
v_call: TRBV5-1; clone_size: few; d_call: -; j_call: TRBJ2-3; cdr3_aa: CASRSDSTDTQYF; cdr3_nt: TGCGCCAGCAGGAGCGACAGCACAGATACGCAGTATTTT
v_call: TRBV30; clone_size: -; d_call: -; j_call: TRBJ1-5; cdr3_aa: CAWRAGGNQPQHF; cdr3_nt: TGTGCCTGGAGGGCAGGTGGCAATCAGCCCCAGCATTTT
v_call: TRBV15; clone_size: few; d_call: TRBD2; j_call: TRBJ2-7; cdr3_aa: CATSRELAGGQYEQYF; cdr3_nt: TGTGCCACCAGCAGAGAACTAGCGGGAGGCCAATACGAGCAGTACTTC
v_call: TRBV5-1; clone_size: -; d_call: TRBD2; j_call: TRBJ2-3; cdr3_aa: CASSRGLGADTQYF; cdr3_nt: TGCGCCAGCAGCCGCGGACTAGGGGCAGATACGCAGTATTTT